This T cell receptor (beta chain) is from a study of OX40 agonist ivuxolimab in advanced cancers. For the wider study: Ivuxolimab, which targeted the costimulatory receptor OX40 (CD134), was an agonistic, fully human IgG2 monoclonal antibody. Intravenous ivuxolimab was administered to patients every 2 weeks at six dose levels: 0.01, 0.1, 0.3, 1.5, 3 and 10 mg/kg. Of the 50 or so patients in dose escalation, about 20 had hepatocellular carcinoma, about 15 had melanoma, 9 had renal cell carcinoma and 9 had head and neck cancer. A male proportion of 82.7% and a mean age of approximately 61 years, ranging from about 23 to 90, were recorded for the dose-escalation cohort. Prior anti-PD-1, anti-PD-L1 or anti-CTLA-4 therapy was permitted, and checkpoint inhibitors had been received by roughly 42% of dose-escalation patients. Three dose-escalation patients achieved partial responses, one with hepatocellular carcinoma and two with cutaneous melanoma. Peripheral TCRbeta sequencing aimed to test whether ivuxolimab altered TCR sequence diversity and caused clonal T-cell expansion. The paper describes the monotherapy dose-escalation part (N ≈ 49 patients) of the phase I trial of ivuxolimab.

The CDR3 has 14 amino acids, counting the end cysteine and phenylalanine. The retained sequence is limited to the CDR3, 42 bases, with the frame set at the first base. Reading the germline V gene (reference sequence) gives CDR1 SGHAT and CDR2 FQDESV. V and J lose 0 bases and 6 bases, and a span of 10 bases separates them. Beyond this particular receptor, the publication reports: Antigen specificity was not determined for the clonally expanded peripheral T cells. Low levels of normalized T-cell clonal expansion were also seen in some nonresponding patients. At doses from 0.1 to 3.0 mg/kg, clonal expansion was seen in both CD4+ and CD8+ blood T cells between baseline and week 6. In partial responders in the 0.1-3.0 mg/kg groups, normalized peripheral clonal expansion was found to be among the lowest, especially among CD8+ T cells. After ivuxolimab, more expanded clones were found on average in CD8+ T cells than in CD4+ T cells.

This clone has a single count. Its antigen is still unknown. One base away there is no much larger clone; base qualities are not given. Patients with autoimmune disease history or receiving systemic immunosuppression were excluded from the trial. Peripheral blood for TCR sequencing was collected from all dose cohorts at baseline, on cycle 4 day 1, and on cycle 7 day 1. Samples were obtained from an open-label, multicenter, first-in-human phase I dose-escalation trial of ivuxolimab. The trial enrolled adults with locally advanced or metastatic head and neck squamous cell, hepatocellular, melanoma or renal cell carcinoma. CD4+ and CD8+ T cells were sorted separately from peripheral blood before TCR sequencing. To sequence the TCRbeta CDR3 region, genomic DNA was isolated from the sorted cells. TCRbeta CDR3 regions were sequenced using the immunoSEQ Assay. Here the immuneACCESS table is served through TCRdb, limited to in-frame sequences with V and J called. Missing clones are a known gap in these copies; in checked studies unresolved V genes cover under half, and the rest lacks a known reason. For this sample the table gives tens of thousands of clones, of which roughly 84% were detected only once. The biggest ten clones account for around 4.7% of the sample.

This receptor was obtained from an adult with an advanced solid tumor such as melanoma, head and neck, liver or kidney cancer. The input for sequencing was CD4+ or CD8+ T cells sorted from blood, taken in a trial of the OX40 agonist ivuxolimab. The chain couples TRBV11-1 to TRBJ2-3; the D gene is unclear. Here the CDR3 is given as CASSLAQREDTQYF. The DNA sequence reads TGTGCCAGCAGCTTAGCCCAACGTGAGGATACGCAGTATTTT.